These T cell receptor beta chains were read from a single sample in a study of shared clonotypes between healthy human individuals. Only in-frame clones appear in the TCRdb table, and some are missing; sequencing was by immunoSEQ multiplex PCR. Counted here are more than 2,000,000 clones, approximately 95% occurring once; the ten biggest clones make up 0.39%. The sample consisted of naive CD4+ T cells from PBMCs. Every receptor here comes from a man between 18 and 29 years old in good health. Some clones in this sample may be carry-over from other donors' samples. Each CDR3 is given with its conserved first and last residue. D genes are given only for firm matches. Clone size is not always given. Where it is, it says once, few, many or a class for expanded clones.

>TRBJ2-1|-|-|TRBV4-3
TGCGCCAGCAGCCAATCGTGGCGGGCCCTATCAGGGAATGAGCAGTTCTTC
CASSQSWRALSGNEQFF
>TRBJ1-3|-|-|TRBV5-5
TGTGCCAGCAGCTCACAGGGCTCTGGAAACACCATATATTTT
CASSSQGSGNTIYF
>TRBJ1-3|-|-|TRBV6-1
TGTGCCAGCAGTGAAGTAGGGGTCTCTGGAAACACCATATATTTT
CASSEVGVSGNTIYF
>TRBJ2-7|TRBD1|-|TRBV28
TGTGCCAGCAGTCCGAGGGACAGGCACACCTACGAGCAGTACTTC
CASSPRDRHTYEQYF
>TRBJ2-1|TRBD2|-|TRBV19
TGTGCCAGTTCTGGGACTAGCGGGAGCGGGGAGCAGTTCTTC
CASSGTSGSGEQFF
>TRBJ2-3|-|-|TRBV11-3
TGTGCCAGCAGCCGCGGACTTACCACAGATACGCAGTATTTT
CASSRGLTTDTQYF
>TRBJ2-3|TRBD2|-|TRBV28
TGTGCCAGCAGTTTAAACCGGAGGGGAGGGAGCACAGATACGCAGTATTTT
CASSLNRRGGSTDTQYF
>TRBJ2-1|TRBD2|-|TRBV7-3
TGTGCCAGCAGCGAAGTCCCTAGCGGGAGGGCCCCGAATGAGCAGTTCTTC
CASSEVPSGRAPNEQFF
>TRBJ1-5|-|-|TRBV5-8
TGTGCCAGCAGCTTCTATCAGCCCCAGCATTTT
CASSFYQPQHF
>TRBJ2-3|-|-|TRBV5-4
TGTGCCAGCAGCCCCGACAGAAATGTCGGAGATACGCAGTATTTT
CASSPDRNVGDTQYF
>TRBJ2-5|-|once|TRBV18
TGTGCCAGCTCACCACTTGCGGGACAGCAAGAGACCCAGTACTTC
CASSPLAGQQETQYF
>TRBJ2-3|TRBD2|-|TRBV29-1
TGCAGCGTTGAAGGCTTCGGGGGAGGGCTCCCAGATACGCAGTATTTT
CSVEGFGGGLPDTQYF
>TRBJ1-2|-|-|TRBV28
TGTGCCAGCAGTTTAACTGGATTTACTAACTATGGCTACACCTTC
CASSLTGFTNYGYTF
>TRBJ1-1|-|-|TRBV4-1
TGCGCCAGCAGCCAAATCGGGGGAACTGAAGCTTTCTTT
CASSQIGGTEAFF
>TRBJ1-1|-|-|TRBV19
TGTGCCAGTACCCCATTGGGTTGGGACACTGAAGCTTTCTTT
CASTPLGWDTEAFF
>TRBJ2-1|-|-|TRBV28
TGTGCCACCAGAGATCCCTACAATGAGCAGTTCTTC
CATRDPYNEQFF
>TRBJ2-2|-|-|TRBV6-4
TGTGCCAGCATCTATCTCCGGGCCCAAAAGGGCACCGGGGAGCTGTTTTTT
CASIYLRAQKGTGELFF
>TRBJ1-2|-|-|TRBV11-2
TGTGCCAGCAGCTTAGGGTGGGGCTATGGCTACACCTTC
CASSLGWGYGYTF
>TRBJ1-5|-|-|TRBV6-6
TGTGCCAGCAGCGAGACATGGTTGGGCAATCAGCCCCAGCATTTT
CASSETWLGNQPQHF
>TRBJ1-4|-|-|TRBV30
TGTGCCTGGAACGGGAAAAATGAAAAACTGTTTTTT
CAWNGKNEKLFF
>TRBJ1-3|-|-|TRBV10-3
TGTGCCATCAGTGGGGGCGTTATCTCTGGAAACACCATATATTTT
CAISGGVISGNTIYF
>TRBJ2-3|TRBD1|-|TRBV2
TGTGCCAGCATGGGACAGGGGACGCCACAGCCCACAGATACGCAGTATTTT
CASMGQGTPQPTDTQYF
>TRBJ2-1|TRBD1|-|TRBV6-1
TGTGCCAGCAGTGAAGGTCAGGGGGCCCCCTCCTACAATGAGCAGTTCTTC
CASSEGQGAPSYNEQFF
>TRBJ1-2|-|-|TRBV7-8
TGTGCCAGCAGCTTATACTCAGGGTCCTATGGCTACACCTTC
CASSLYSGSYGYTF
>TRBJ2-2|-|-|TRBV28
TGTGCCAGCAGGCGAGGCGGCGGGGGCGCGAACACCGGGGAGCTGTTTTTT
CASRRGGGGANTGELFF
>TRBJ1-1|-|-|TRBV5-1
TGCGCCAGCAGCTTGTCGGGACAAAAGAACACTGAAGCTTTCTTT
CASSLSGQKNTEAFF
>TRBJ1-1|-|-|TRBV28
TGTGCCAGCAGCCGCCGTCGGGGGGCGGCCGTCTTGAACACTGAAGCTTTCTTT
CASSRRRGAAVLNTEAFF
>TRBJ1-1|-|-|TRBV28
TGTGCCAGCAGTACGCACCGGGCATCCCCTCGAGATGAAGCTTTCTTT
CASSTHRASPRDEAFF
>TRBJ2-5|-|-|TRBV5-1
TGCGCCAGCAGCTGGGGCTTGGGCAGGGCGTACCAAGAGACCCAGTACTTC
CASSWGLGRAYQETQYF
>TRBJ1-2|-|-|TRBV28
TGTGCCAGCAGTTTACCGCTTCGGAGCTACACCTTC
CASSLPLRSYTF
>TRBJ1-6|-|-|TRBV28
TGTGCCAGCAGTTTATACGGTCAGGGAGGGAATTCACCCCTCCACTTT
CASSLYGQGGNSPLHF
>TRBJ2-2|TRBD2|-|TRBV11-2
TGTGCCAGCAGCCCGACTAGCCCCACCGGGGAGCTGTTTTTT
CASSPTSPTGELFF
>TRBJ1-5|TRBD1|-|TRBV6-1
TGTGCCAGCAGAGGGACAGGGTTGAACAATCAGCCCCAGCATTTT
CASRGTGLNNQPQHF
>TRBJ2-7|TRBD2|-|TRBV10-3
TGTGCCATCAGTGAGTTAACTAGCGGGTCACTCTACGAGCAGTACTTC
CAISELTSGSLYEQYF
>TRBJ2-1|TRBD2|-|TRBV5-4
TGTGCCAGCAGCTTTGTCGCGGGAGTTAGCAATGAGCAGTTCTTC
CASSFVAGVSNEQFF
>TRBJ2-3|TRBD2|-|TRBV28
TGTGCCAGCAGTCCAACTAGCGGGAGAGCAGATACGCAGTATTTT
CASSPTSGRADTQYF
>TRBJ1-2|TRBD1|-|TRBV11-2
TGTGCCAGCAGCTCTCAACAGGGGGCAGCGGGCTACACCTTC
CASSSQQGAAGYTF